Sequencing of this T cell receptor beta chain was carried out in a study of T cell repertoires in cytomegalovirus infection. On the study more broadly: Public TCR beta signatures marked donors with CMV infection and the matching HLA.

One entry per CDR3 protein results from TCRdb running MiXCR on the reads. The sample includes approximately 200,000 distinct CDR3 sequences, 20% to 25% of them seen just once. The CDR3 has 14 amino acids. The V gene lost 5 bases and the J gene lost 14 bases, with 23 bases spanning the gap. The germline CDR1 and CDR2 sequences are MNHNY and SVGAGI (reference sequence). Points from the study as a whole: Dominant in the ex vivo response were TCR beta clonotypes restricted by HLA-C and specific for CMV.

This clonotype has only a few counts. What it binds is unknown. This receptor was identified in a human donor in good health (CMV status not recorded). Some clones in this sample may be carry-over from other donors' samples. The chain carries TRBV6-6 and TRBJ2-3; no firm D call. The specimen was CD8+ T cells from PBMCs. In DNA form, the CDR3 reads TGTGCCAGCAGTGTTCCCTACCGGGCCTTACACCGGTATTTT. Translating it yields CASSVPYRALHRYF.